Presented here are 14 T cell receptor beta chains from one specimen sequenced in a study of vaccination and CD4 T cells after COVID-19. Oncomine TCR Beta short-read sequencing was applied to DNA from cultured CD4+ T cells. MiXCR was run by TCRdb on the PCR reads, yielding one entry per CDR3 protein. The data show about 20,000 distinct CDR3 sequences, around 55% seen once. The treatment denotes: approximately nine-day PBMC culture with coronavirus spike peptide pools or control peptides (ViraFEST assay). What these receptors recognize is not known. Sequencing was performed on CD4+ T cells from blood, cultured in vitro. These receptors were obtained from a human donor who had recovered from COVID-19.

The genes are TRBV6-1 and TRBJ2-5; no clear D gene. From germline, CDR1 is MNHNS and CDR2 SASEGT. The CDR3 loop spans 12 amino acids. The V and J ends lost 3 bases and 5 bases respectively, with 7 bases between them. CDR3 DNA sequence: TGTGCCAGCAGTGACTTGGGGGAGACCCAGTACTTC. The encoded protein is CASSDLGETQYF.

This chain connects TRBV11-2 to TRBJ1-2, with TRBD1 as a possible D gene (5 bases). With 5 bases removed from V and 3 bases from J, the gap between germline ends came to 10 bases. This CDR3 contains 13 residues. The germline gives CDR1 SGHAT, CDR2 FQNNGV. The CDR3 DNA is TGTGCCAGCAGCCCGGTAGGGGACTATGGCTACACCTTC. Translation: CASSPVGDYGYTF.

This clonotype was seen a few times. The rearrangement joins TRBV7-2 to TRBJ2-3; 8 nucleotides match TRBD2. CDR1 and CDR2 (germline): SGHTA, FQGNSA. The junction had 5 bases not matched to a gene; V was cut back by 5 bases and J by 4 bases. This CDR3 is 14 amino acids long. The chain's CDR3 is CASSPGGGADTQYF. The DNA of the CDR3 is TGTGCCAGCAGCCCCGGGGGGGGTGCAGATACGCAGTATTTT.

V usage is TRBV19 and J usage is TRBJ2-7; 13 positions agree with TRBD2. The ends lost 6 bases at V and 2 bases at J; junction bases unmatched: 4. The CDR3 consists of 15 residues. Germline V CDR1 and CDR2: LNHDA, SQIVND (reference sequence). Here the CDR3 reads CASRPGTSGAYEQYF. DNA for the CDR3: TGTGCCAGTAGACCGGGGACTAGCGGGGCCTACGAGCAGTACTTC.

J is TRBJ2-1 and V is TRBV11-3; D not certain. CDR1 and CDR2 (germline): SGHNT, YENEEA. V lost 1 base to trimming and J lost 5 bases, with 9 bases between them. This CDR3 has 14 amino acids. The CDR3 is CASSLGSPNNEQFF. The CDR3 nucleotides read TGTGCCAGCAGCTTAGGATCCCCAAACAATGAGCAGTTCTTC.

The V and J genes are TRBV7-2 and TRBJ1-1, with a weak D call TRBD1 (6 bases). Germline-derived CDR1 and CDR2 are SGHTA and FQGNSA. The CDR3 has 15 amino acids. The V end was cut by 5 bases, the J end by 6 bases, with 19 bases between. CDR3 bases: TGTGCCAGCAGCCCCGTGCTGGGGGGCGCGTCTGAAGCTTTCTTT. Its translation: CASSPVLGGASEAFF.

The gene calls are TRBV7-9 and TRBJ2-5, with 9 bases matching TRBD2. This CDR3 has 13 residues. V dropped 5 bases and J dropped 4; count of bases not matched to a gene: 2. Per the germline V gene, CDR1 is SEHNR and CDR2 is FQNEAQ (reference sequence). The CDR3 nucleotides read TGTGCCAGCAGCCCGACTAGCGGAGAGACCCAGTACTTC. Translating it yields CASSPTSGETQYF.

V and J are TRBV10-3 and TRBJ1-5; D gene unclear. Trimming pared 0 bases from V and 5 bases from J, leaving 5 bases between. The CDR3 is 13 amino acids. From germline, CDR1 is ENHRY and CDR2 SYGVKD. CDR3: CAISESPDQPQHF. The CDR3 DNA sequence: TGTGCCATCAGTGAGTCGCCGGATCAGCCCCAGCATTTT.

V gene TRBV20-1 combines with J gene TRBJ2-1, with 8 bases matching TRBD1. The CDR3 totals 16 residues. V lost 0 bases and J lost 1; bases outside the gene matches: 5. CDR1 and CDR2 (germline): DFQATT, SNEGSKA (reference sequence). In DNA form, the CDR3 reads TGCAGTGCTAGAGATCTCGACAGGGGTTCCTACAATGAGCAGTTCTTC. This gives the protein CSARDLDRGSYNEQFF.

A few counts support this clonotype. The chain has TRBV7-8 and TRBJ1-5; TRBD1 agrees at 7 bases. V lost 1 base and J lost 4; bases outside the gene matches: 4. The CDR3 runs to 15 residues. CDR1 is SGHVS, CDR2 FQNEAQ, per germline. This CDR3 is CASSLGQGRNQPQHF. DNA of the CDR3: TGTGCCAGCAGCTTAGGACAGGGCCGAAATCAGCCCCAGCATTTT.

CDR3 amino acids: CSAPQGNEQYF. The CDR3 DNA reads as TGCAGTGCCCCTCAGGGGAACGAGCAGTACTTC. V and J are TRBV20-1 and TRBJ2-7; tentatively, D is TRBD1 (6 bases). Per germline, CDR1 DFQATT and CDR2 SNEGSKA (reference sequence). V was cut by 6 bases and J by 5 bases, with 11 bases left in between. The CDR3 loop spans 11 amino acids.

This clonotype was observed a few times. This chain links TRBV5-8 with TRBJ2-5; 11 nucleotides align to TRBD2. Germline V gene sequence: CDR1 SGHTS, CDR2 YDEGEE. V was pared by 4 bases and J by 4 bases, with 15 bases of the junction left unmatched. The CDR3 spans 18 residues. The CDR3 region is CASSPPQGTSGSRETQYF. The CDR3, as DNA: TGTGCCAGCAGCCCCCCGCAGGGTACTAGCGGGAGTAGAGAGACCCAGTACTTC.

The chain carries TRBV29-1 and TRBJ2-1, with TRBD2 as a possible D gene (6 bases). The germline V and J ends were trimmed by 5 bases and 1 base, with 15 bases remaining between them. Germline CDR1 and CDR2: SQVTM and ANQGSEA. The CDR3 contains 15 residues. The CDR3 sequence: CSVRGGEGSYNEQFF. The DNA for the CDR3 is TGCAGCGTTCGCGGCGGGGAAGGGTCCTACAATGAGCAGTTCTTC.

The J gene is TRBJ1-1, the V gene TRBV11-2, with D tentatively TRBD1 (5 bases). The CDR3 consists of 15 residues. Germline lookup yields CDR1 SGHAT and CDR2 FQNNGV. The ends were cut back, 1 base at V and 4 bases at J, with 13 bases in the middle. The CDR3 region has the DNA TGTGCCAGCAGCTTAGGAAACAGGCTGGGCACTGAAGCTTTCTTT. This translates into CASSLGNRLGTEAFF.